This T cell receptor (beta chain) was sequenced during a study of OX40 agonist ivuxolimab in advanced cancers. Across the whole study: Three individuals attained partial responses, comprising one hepatocellular carcinoma case and two cutaneous melanoma cases.

Clones were read by immunoSEQ multiplex PCR, and TCRdb kept only the in-frame ones, dropping some. The sample carries some 77,000 clones, more than 90% recorded once. V dropped 4 bases and J dropped 5; count of bases not matched to a gene: 13. The CDR3 extends over 16 amino acids. Germline V gives CDR1 LNHDA, CDR2 SQIVND (reference sequence). The chain couples TRBV19 to TRBJ1-1; 7 nucleotides line up with TRBD1. The input for sequencing was CD4+ or CD8+ T cells sorted from blood, taken in a trial of the OX40 agonist ivuxolimab. The source is an adult with an advanced solid tumor such as melanoma, head and neck, liver or kidney cancer. The CDR3 is CASSTPRQGLVTEAFF. The CDR3, as DNA: TGTGCCAGTAGTACCCCGCGACAGGGTTTGGTGACTGAAGCTTTCTTT.